This T cell receptor beta chain was identified during a study of response to subunit inactivated influenza vaccine. About this clonotype: The target antigen is unknown.

Findings of the study overall: The authors suggested that every seasonal influenza vaccination recruits few new T cells.

CDR3 length: 15 residues. Per the germline V gene, CDR1 is MNHNS and CDR2 is SASEGT. V gave up 6 bases and J gave up 0 bases, with 14 bases separating them. MiXCR, applied by TCRdb to the RT-PCR reads, yields one record per CDR3 protein. This sample has hundreds of thousands of distinct CDR3 sequences, with over 10% found just once. This specimen consisted of PBMCs from blood, obtained around seven weeks after vaccination. The chain joins TRBV6-1 to TRBJ1-1; D may be TRBD1 (5 bases). The source of this sequence is a man aged 50 to 60 who received an inactivated influenza vaccine. The CDR3: CASSPGTDMNTEAFF. CDR3 nucleotides: TGTGCCAGCAGCCCGGGGACGGACATGAACACTGAAGCTTTCTTT.